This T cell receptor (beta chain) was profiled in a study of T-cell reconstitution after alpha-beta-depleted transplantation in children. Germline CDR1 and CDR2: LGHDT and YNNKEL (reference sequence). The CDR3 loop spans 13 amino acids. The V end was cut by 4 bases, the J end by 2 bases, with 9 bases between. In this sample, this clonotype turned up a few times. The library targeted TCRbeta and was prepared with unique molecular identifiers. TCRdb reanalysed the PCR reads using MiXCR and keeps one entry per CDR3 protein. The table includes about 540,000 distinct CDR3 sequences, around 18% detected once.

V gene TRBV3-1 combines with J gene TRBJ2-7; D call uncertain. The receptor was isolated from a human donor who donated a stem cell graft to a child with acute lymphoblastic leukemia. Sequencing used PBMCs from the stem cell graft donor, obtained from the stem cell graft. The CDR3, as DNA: TGTGCCAGCAGCCCGGCCACTACCTACGAGCAGTACTTC. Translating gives CASSPATTYEQYF.